Included here is one T cell receptor beta chain sequence, with context. Its antigen is currently unknown. The sample is drawn from a study of cytomegalovirus exposure and HLA in healthy donors. The study's findings and limits: Trimming of TCR beta V- and J-genes showed a link, identified in a later analysis, to a missense DCLRE1C variant.

PCR involved 60 Vbeta and 13 Jbeta primers. Per the original data handling: Approximately 11 million of some 80 million unique TCR beta chains were shared, per a later count. Clones were sequenced by immunoSEQ multiplex PCR, and TCRdb holds only the in-frame ones, with some missing. V, J and clone size derive from that table, while D and trimming were established from the DNA sequence. The sample gives about 220,000 clones, roughly 84% of which show up once; 0.71% is in the top ten. V shed 2 bases, J shed 11 bases, and the junction held 7 bases outside the gene matches. The CDR3 sequence is 13 residues long. Per the germline V gene, CDR1 is MRHNA and CDR2 is SNTAGT.

The receptor comes from a boy aged 2 to 10 in good health and CMV-seronegative. The sample consisted of PBMCs. The J gene is TRBJ2-5, the V gene TRBV6-4; TRBD1 matches 8 bases. The CDR3 DNA reads TGTGCCAGCAGTGACACCGACAGGGGTGAGCAGTACTTC. It is translated as CASSDTDRGEQYF.